Detailed here is one TCR beta chain. Its antigen remains unidentified. The entry originates in a study of shared clonotypes between healthy human individuals. Points from the study as a whole: Approximately 4.6% of naive CD4 clonotypes were common to a handful of donors. Non-shared clonotypes were found to have lower generation probabilities than the clonotypes that were shared by all four of the sorted-subset donors.

Assay used: immunoSEQ multiplex PCR; TCRdb lists only in-frame clones, some missing. The table has 2 million to 3 million clones, approximately 93% seen once. The CDR3 has 17 amino acids. The V gene end was trimmed by 2 bases and the J gene end by 7 bases; junction bases not matched to a gene: 12. From germline, CDR1 is SGHTA and CDR2 FQGTGA. The origin of this receptor is a man aged 18 to 30 in good health. Some clones in this sample may be carry-over from other donors' samples. The source material was naive CD4+ T cells from PBMCs. The subset here: CD45RA+ positively selected. This rearrangement joins TRBV7-3 to TRBJ2-7, with 12 bases that match TRBD2. Here the CDR3 reads CASSLFGLAGILEEQYF. DNA for the CDR3: TGTGCCAGCAGCTTATTCGGACTAGCGGGGATCTTGGAGGAGCAGTACTTC. Using reference TRBV7-3 and TRBJ2-7 for the parts outside the CDR3, the full variable domain is GAGVSQTPSNKVTEKGKYVELRCDPISGHTALYWYRQSLGQGPEFLIYFQGTGAADDSGLPNDRFFAVRPEGSVSTLKIQRTERGDSAVYLCASSLFGLAGILEEQYFGPGTRLTVT.